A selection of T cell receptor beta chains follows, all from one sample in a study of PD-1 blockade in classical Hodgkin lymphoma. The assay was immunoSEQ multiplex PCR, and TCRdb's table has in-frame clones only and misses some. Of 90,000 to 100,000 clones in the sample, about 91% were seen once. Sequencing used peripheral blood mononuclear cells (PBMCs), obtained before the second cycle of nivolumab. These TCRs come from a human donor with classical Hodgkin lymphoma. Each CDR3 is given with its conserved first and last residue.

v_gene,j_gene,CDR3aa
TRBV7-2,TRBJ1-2,CASSLGQNYGYTF
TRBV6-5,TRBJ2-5,CASKGGGRETQYF
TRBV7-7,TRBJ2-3,CASSSGETDTQYF
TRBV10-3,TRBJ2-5,CAIRQGEETQYF
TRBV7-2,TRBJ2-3,CASSLPFERLEPDTQYF
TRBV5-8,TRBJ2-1,CANSLGPAYNEQFF
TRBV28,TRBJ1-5,CASSKTTHRGGNQPQHF
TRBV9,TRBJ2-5,CASSALAGGGIETQYF
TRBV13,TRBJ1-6,CASSSTVYYSPLHF
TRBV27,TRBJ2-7,CASSFSAGLAGGPTYEQYF
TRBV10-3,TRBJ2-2,CAISGTSLGYTGELFF
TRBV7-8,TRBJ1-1,CASSLEPTKAFF
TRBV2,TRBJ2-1,CASSEGRNNNEQFF
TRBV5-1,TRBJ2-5,CASSPATLAGVETQYF
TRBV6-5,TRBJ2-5,CASSSGAGGTQYF
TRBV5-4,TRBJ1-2,CASSHRTSYGYTF
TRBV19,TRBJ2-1,CASRRNGLVSFDSSSYNEQFF
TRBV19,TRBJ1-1,CASTGQAPEAFF
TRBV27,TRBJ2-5,CATGGANQETQYF
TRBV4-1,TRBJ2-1,CASSLIKGPLREQFF
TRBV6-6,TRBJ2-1,CASSYVQGSYNEQFF
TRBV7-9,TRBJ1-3,CASGPLGQEIISGNTIYF
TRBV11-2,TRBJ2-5,CASSLVPLAGGRQETQYF
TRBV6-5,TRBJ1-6,CASTPNSYNSPLHF
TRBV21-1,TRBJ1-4,CASSTQGSAAGSDYSATNEKLFF
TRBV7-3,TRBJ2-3,CASSLMGTRGADTQYF
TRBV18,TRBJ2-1,CASSTTWGSGTSLYNEQFF
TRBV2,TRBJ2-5,CATKTAETQYF
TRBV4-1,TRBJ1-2,CASSQDRRADFEYGYTF
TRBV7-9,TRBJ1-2,CASSLGTAYGYTF
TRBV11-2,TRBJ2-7,CASSLAPGTGFSYEQYF
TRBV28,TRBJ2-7,CASSPQGPRSYEQYF
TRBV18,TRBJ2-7,CASSPQQAVSYEQYF
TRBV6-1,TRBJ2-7,CASSDKFSYEQYF
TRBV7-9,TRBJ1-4,CASSTGQANEKLFF
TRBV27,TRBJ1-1,CASSPDRDTEAFF
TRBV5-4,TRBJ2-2,CASTGPGIGELFF
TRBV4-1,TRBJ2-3,CASSQDLGGGDTQYF
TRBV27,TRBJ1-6,CASSSTGPNSPLHF
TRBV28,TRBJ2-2,CASSFEGGSDSGELFF
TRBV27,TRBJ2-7,CASWTGGYEQYF
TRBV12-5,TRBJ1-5,CASGFGTGPLSNQPQHF
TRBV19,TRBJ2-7,CASSRTGGYEQYF
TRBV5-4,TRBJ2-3,CASGKSGTQYF
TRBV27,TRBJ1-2,CASSFFGALGVYGYTF